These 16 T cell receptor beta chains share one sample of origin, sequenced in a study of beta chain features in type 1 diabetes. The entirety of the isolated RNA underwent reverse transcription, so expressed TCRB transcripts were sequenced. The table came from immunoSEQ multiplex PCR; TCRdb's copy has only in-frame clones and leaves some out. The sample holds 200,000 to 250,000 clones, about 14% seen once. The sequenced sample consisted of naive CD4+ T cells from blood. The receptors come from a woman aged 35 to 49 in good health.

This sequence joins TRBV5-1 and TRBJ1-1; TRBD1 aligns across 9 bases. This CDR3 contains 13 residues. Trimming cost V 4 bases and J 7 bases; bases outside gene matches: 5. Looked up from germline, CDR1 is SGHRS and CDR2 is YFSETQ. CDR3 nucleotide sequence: TGCGCCAGCAGCCGGGACAGGGCTTTTGAAGCTTTCTTT. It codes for CASSRDRAFEAFF.

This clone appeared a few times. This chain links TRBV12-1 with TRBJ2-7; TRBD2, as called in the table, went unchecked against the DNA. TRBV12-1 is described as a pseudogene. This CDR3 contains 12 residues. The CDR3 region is CASSFCGDEQYF. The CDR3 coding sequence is TGTGCCAGCAGCTTCTGCGGTGACGAGCAGTACTTC.

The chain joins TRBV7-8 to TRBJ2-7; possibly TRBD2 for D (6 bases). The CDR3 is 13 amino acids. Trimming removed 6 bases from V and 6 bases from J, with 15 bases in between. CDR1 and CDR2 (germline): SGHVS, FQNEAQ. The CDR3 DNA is TGTGCCAGCAGGCCCCGGGGGTGGGGCGAGCAGTACTTC. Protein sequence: CASRPRGWGEQYF. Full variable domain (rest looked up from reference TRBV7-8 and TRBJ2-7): GAGVSQSPRYKVAKRGQDVALRCDPISGHVSLFWYQQALGQGPEFLTYFQNEAQLDKSGLPSDRFFAERPEGSVSTLKIQRTQQEDSAVYLCASRPRGWGEQYFGPGTRLTVT.

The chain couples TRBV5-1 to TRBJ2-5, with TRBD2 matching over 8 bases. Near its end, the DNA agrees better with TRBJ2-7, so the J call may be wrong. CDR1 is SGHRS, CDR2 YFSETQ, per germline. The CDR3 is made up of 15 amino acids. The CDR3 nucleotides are TGCGCCAGCAGCCGTAGCGGGGTGACCCCCGACGAGCAGTACTTC. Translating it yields CASSRSGVTPDEQYF.

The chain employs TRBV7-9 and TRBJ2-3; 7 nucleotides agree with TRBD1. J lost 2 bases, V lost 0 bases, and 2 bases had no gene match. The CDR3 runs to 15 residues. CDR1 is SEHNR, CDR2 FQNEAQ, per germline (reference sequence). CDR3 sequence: CASSLAGGFTDTQYF. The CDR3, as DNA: TGTGCCAGCAGCTTAGCAGGGGGCTTCACAGATACGCAGTATTTT.

The CDR3 DNA is TGTGCCAGCAGCTTGGGGCCCCGGGTCTACTACGAGCAGTACTTC. As protein: CASSLGPRVYYEQYF. J is TRBJ2-7 and V is TRBV5-6; D call uncertain. V was trimmed by 0 bases and J by 3 bases, leaving 13 bases between them. The CDR3 runs to 15 residues. Germline V gene lookup returns CDR1 SGHDT and CDR2 YYEEEE.

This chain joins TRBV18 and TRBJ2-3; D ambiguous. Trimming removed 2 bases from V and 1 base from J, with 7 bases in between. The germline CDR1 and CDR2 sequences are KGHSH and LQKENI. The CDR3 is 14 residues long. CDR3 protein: CASSPTQGTDTQYF. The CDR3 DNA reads TGTGCCAGCTCACCAACCCAGGGCACAGATACGCAGTATTTT.

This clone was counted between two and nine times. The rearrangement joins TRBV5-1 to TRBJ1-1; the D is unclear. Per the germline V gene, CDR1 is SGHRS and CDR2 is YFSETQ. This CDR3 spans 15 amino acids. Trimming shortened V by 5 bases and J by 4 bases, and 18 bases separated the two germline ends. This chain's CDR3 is CASRETPFVSTEAFF. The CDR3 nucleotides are TGCGCCAGCAGAGAAACCCCCTTTGTTAGCACTGAAGCTTTCTTT.

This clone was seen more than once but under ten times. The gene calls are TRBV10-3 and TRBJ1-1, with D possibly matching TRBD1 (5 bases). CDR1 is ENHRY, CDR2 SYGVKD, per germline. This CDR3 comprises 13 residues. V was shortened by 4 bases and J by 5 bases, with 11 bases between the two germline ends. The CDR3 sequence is CAISGLQGTEAFF. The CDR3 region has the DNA TGTGCCATCAGTGGCCTTCAGGGAACTGAAGCTTTCTTT.

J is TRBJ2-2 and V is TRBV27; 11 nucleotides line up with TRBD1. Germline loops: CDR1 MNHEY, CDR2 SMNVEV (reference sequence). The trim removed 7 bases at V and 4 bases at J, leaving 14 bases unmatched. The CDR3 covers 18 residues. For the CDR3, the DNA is TGTGCCAGCATGGGACAGGGGGTTTGGGGAGCGTTCACCGGGGAGCTGTTTTTT. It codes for CASMGQGVWGAFTGELFF.

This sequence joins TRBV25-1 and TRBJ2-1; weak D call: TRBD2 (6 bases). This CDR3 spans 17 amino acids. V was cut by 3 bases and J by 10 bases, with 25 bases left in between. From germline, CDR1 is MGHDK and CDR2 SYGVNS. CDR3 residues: CASSDHTDGLSSMEQFF. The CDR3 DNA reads TGTGCCAGCAGTGATCATACCGACGGACTATCCTCGATGGAGCAGTTCTTC. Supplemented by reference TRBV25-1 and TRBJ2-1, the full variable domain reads EADIYQTPRYLVIGTGKKITLECSQTMGHDKMYWYQQDPGMELHLIHYSYGVNSTEKGDLSSESTVSRIRTEHFPLTLESARPSHTSQYLCASSDHTDGLSSMEQFFGPGTRLTVL.

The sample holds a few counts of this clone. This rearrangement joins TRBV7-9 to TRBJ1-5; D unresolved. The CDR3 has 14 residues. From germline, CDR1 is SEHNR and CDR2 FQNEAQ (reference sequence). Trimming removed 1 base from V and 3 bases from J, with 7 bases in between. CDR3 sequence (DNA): TGTGCCAGCAGCTTAGGCAGGAACAATCAGCCCCAGCATTTT. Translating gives CASSLGRNNQPQHF.

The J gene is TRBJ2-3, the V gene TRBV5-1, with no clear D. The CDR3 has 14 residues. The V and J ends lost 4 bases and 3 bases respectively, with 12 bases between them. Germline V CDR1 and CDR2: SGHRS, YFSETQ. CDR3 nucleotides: TGCGCCAGCAGCCGTGGTACAGAGACAGATACGCAGTATTTT. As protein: CASSRGTETDTQYF.

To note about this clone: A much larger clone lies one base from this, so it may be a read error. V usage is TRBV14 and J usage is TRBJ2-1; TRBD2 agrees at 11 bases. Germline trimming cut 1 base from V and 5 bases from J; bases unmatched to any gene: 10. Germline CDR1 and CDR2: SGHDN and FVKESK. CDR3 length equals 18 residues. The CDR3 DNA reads TGTGCCAGCAGCCAAGGGCGCCTAGCGGGGGGCCGAGACAATGAGCAGTTCTTC. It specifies CASSQGRLAGGRDNEQFF.

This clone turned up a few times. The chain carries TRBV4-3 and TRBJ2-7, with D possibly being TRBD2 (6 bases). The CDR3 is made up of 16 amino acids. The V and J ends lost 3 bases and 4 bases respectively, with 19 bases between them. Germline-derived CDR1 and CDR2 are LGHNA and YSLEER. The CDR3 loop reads CASSQDNAGTPYEQYF. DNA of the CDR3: TGCGCCAGCAGCCAGGATAACGCCGGGACTCCGTACGAGCAGTACTTC.

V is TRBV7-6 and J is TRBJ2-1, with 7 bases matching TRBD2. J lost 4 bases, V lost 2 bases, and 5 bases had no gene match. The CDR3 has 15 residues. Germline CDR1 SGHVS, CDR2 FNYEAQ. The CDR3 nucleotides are TGTGCCAGCAGCTTATACAGCGGGGAATACAATGAGCAGTTCTTC. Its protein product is CASSLYSGEYNEQFF.